This is a list of T cell receptor beta chains from one sample in a study of cytomegalovirus exposure and HLA in healthy donors. Generated by immunoSEQ multiplex PCR, the TCRdb table keeps only in-frame clones and is missing some. The sample has 150,000 to 200,000 clones; about three quarters are singletons. Sequencing input: PBMCs. The source of these receptors is a woman aged 40 to 49 in good health and CMV-seronegative. Each CDR3 is given with its conserved first and last residue. Each record gives: J gene, clone size, V gene, CDR3 length, D gene, CDR3 DNA, CDR3 protein. D genes are given only for firm matches. Not every row has a clone size; where given, it reads once, few, many or a size class.

j_call: TRBJ1-6
clone_size: few
v_call: TRBV5-6
cdr3_length: 16
d_call: TRBD1
cdr3_nt: TGTGCCAGCAGCCGAACAGGGGGCTCCTATAATTCACCCCTCCACTTT
cdr3_aa: CASSRTGGSYNSPLHF

j_call: TRBJ2-5
clone_size: .
v_call: TRBV30
cdr3_length: 12
d_call: .
cdr3_nt: TGTGCCTGGACAGTGATCCAAGAGACCCAGTACTTC
cdr3_aa: CAWTVIQETQYF

j_call: TRBJ1-1
clone_size: .
v_call: TRBV7-2
cdr3_length: 13
d_call: .
cdr3_nt: TGTGCCAGCAGAAGGAATCGGGACACTGAAGCTTTCTTT
cdr3_aa: CASRRNRDTEAFF

j_call: TRBJ2-2
clone_size: once
v_call: TRBV2
cdr3_length: 13
d_call: .
cdr3_nt: TGTGCCAGCAGTGAACGTTCCACCGGGGAGCTGTTTTTT
cdr3_aa: CASSERSTGELFF

j_call: TRBJ2-3
clone_size: .
v_call: TRBV5-1
cdr3_length: 16
d_call: TRBD1
cdr3_nt: TGCGCCAGCAGCGCACAGGGGGCGGATAGCACAGATACGCAGTATTTT
cdr3_aa: CASSAQGADSTDTQYF

j_call: TRBJ2-1
clone_size: few
v_call: TRBV11-2
cdr3_length: 15
d_call: .
cdr3_nt: TGTGCCAGCAGCTTAGGGTCAGGCCGGCACAATGAGCAGTTCTTC
cdr3_aa: CASSLGSGRHNEQFF

j_call: TRBJ2-5
clone_size: .
v_call: TRBV18
cdr3_length: 17
d_call: TRBD2
cdr3_nt: TGTGCCAGCTCACCCCAGTTAGCGGGAGGGTACCAAGAGACCCAGTACTTC
cdr3_aa: CASSPQLAGGYQETQYF

j_call: TRBJ2-6
clone_size: .
v_call: TRBV7-2
cdr3_length: 15
d_call: .
cdr3_nt: TGTGCCAGCAGCTCTGATAGCTCTGGGGCCAACGTCCTGACTTTC
cdr3_aa: CASSSDSSGANVLTF

j_call: TRBJ2-7
clone_size: few
v_call: TRBV5-1
cdr3_length: 14
d_call: TRBD1
cdr3_nt: TGCGCCAGCAGCTTGGCCGGGACAGGGGACGAGCAGTACTTC
cdr3_aa: CASSLAGTGDEQYF

j_call: TRBJ2-7
clone_size: .
v_call: TRBV7-2
cdr3_length: 12
d_call: .
cdr3_nt: TGTGCCAGCAGTTTGGAGGGCCTTGTGCAGTACTTC
cdr3_aa: CASSLEGLVQYF

j_call: TRBJ2-2
clone_size: .
v_call: TRBV19
cdr3_length: 15
d_call: TRBD1
cdr3_nt: TGTGCCAGTAGTGCGACAGGGGGGTCCACCGGGGAGCTGTTTTTT
cdr3_aa: CASSATGGSTGELFF

j_call: TRBJ2-6
clone_size: .
v_call: TRBV27
cdr3_length: 13
d_call: .
cdr3_nt: TGTGCCAGTCGGGTGAACGGGGCCAACGTCCTGACTTTC
cdr3_aa: CASRVNGANVLTF

j_call: TRBJ2-1
clone_size: .
v_call: TRBV11-2
cdr3_length: 11
d_call: .
cdr3_nt: TGTGCCAGCAGCCCCGGGAATGAGCAGTTCTTC
cdr3_aa: CASSPGNEQFF

j_call: TRBJ2-5
clone_size: .
v_call: TRBV11-1
cdr3_length: 17
d_call: TRBD1
cdr3_nt: TGTGCCAGCAGCTTAGGGATCGGGACAGGGGGTCGAGAGACCCAGTACTTC
cdr3_aa: CASSLGIGTGGRETQYF

j_call: TRBJ1-2
clone_size: .
v_call: TRBV6-5
cdr3_length: 13
d_call: .
cdr3_nt: TGTGCCAGCAGTTATTTAGCAGACTATGGCTACACCTTC
cdr3_aa: CASSYLADYGYTF

j_call: TRBJ1-1
clone_size: .
v_call: TRBV29-1
cdr3_length: 14
d_call: TRBD1
cdr3_nt: TGCAGCGTTCAATCTCTCGACAGGGCGACTGAAGCTTTCTTT
cdr3_aa: CSVQSLDRATEAFF

j_call: TRBJ2-3
clone_size: .
v_call: TRBV29-1
cdr3_length: 15
d_call: TRBD2
cdr3_nt: TGCAGCGTTGAATCTAGCGGGAGAGGCACAGATACGCAGTATTTT
cdr3_aa: CSVESSGRGTDTQYF

j_call: TRBJ2-7
clone_size: once
v_call: TRBV30
cdr3_length: 16
d_call: .
cdr3_nt: TGTGCCTGGAACGTCCCGTACAGGGCTCAAGTCCACGAGCAGTACTTC
cdr3_aa: CAWNVPYRAQVHEQYF

j_call: TRBJ2-2
clone_size: .
v_call: TRBV11-2
cdr3_length: 16
d_call: TRBD2
cdr3_nt: TGTGCCAGCAGCTTAGTGGGACTATCGAACACCGGGGAGCTGTTTTTT
cdr3_aa: CASSLVGLSNTGELFF

j_call: TRBJ1-5
clone_size: .
v_call: TRBV7-9
cdr3_length: 16
d_call: .
cdr3_nt: TGTGCCAGCAGCCGGTCGGAGGGAGCCGGCAATCAGCCCCAGCATTTT
cdr3_aa: CASSRSEGAGNQPQHF

j_call: TRBJ1-2
clone_size: .
v_call: TRBV5-4
cdr3_length: 15
d_call: .
cdr3_nt: TGTGCCAGCAGCTTGGGACGAACAGGGTCAGGAGGCTACACCTTC
cdr3_aa: CASSLGRTGSGGYTF

j_call: TRBJ2-3
clone_size: once
v_call: TRBV7-2
cdr3_length: 16
d_call: TRBD2
cdr3_nt: TGTGCCAGCAGCTACCGAACTAGCGGGAGTACCGATACGCAGTATTTT
cdr3_aa: CASSYRTSGSTDTQYF

j_call: TRBJ2-1
clone_size: .
v_call: TRBV7-9
cdr3_length: 12
d_call: .
cdr3_nt: TGTGCCAGCAGCTTAGTTAGCATTGAGCAGTTCTTC
cdr3_aa: CASSLVSIEQFF

j_call: TRBJ2-1
clone_size: .
v_call: TRBV11-2
cdr3_length: 16
d_call: TRBD1
cdr3_nt: TGTGCCAGCAGCCCAACGGCGGGGACAGGGAGCAATGAGCAGTTCTTC
cdr3_aa: CASSPTAGTGSNEQFF

j_call: TRBJ2-1
clone_size: .
v_call: TRBV19
cdr3_length: 12
d_call: .
cdr3_nt: TGTGCCAGTAGCCCACAGGGCTATGAGCAGTTCTTC
cdr3_aa: CASSPQGYEQFF

j_call: TRBJ2-2
clone_size: .
v_call: TRBV6-1
cdr3_length: 15
d_call: TRBD2
cdr3_nt: TGTGCCAGCAGTGAACTAGCGGGTCTCACCGGGGAGCTGTTTTTT
cdr3_aa: CASSELAGLTGELFF